Listed below are T cell receptor beta chains from one sample, sequenced in a study of shared clonotypes between healthy human individuals. Here immunoSEQ multiplex PCR was the method, and the copy in TCRdb shows in-frame clones only, minus some. The table shows about 2.2 million clones, with approximately 92% occurring only once. The sequencing sample was made of naive CD8+ T cells from PBMCs. All receptors come from a man between 18 and 29 years old in good health. Some clones in this sample may be carry-over from other donors' samples. Both conserved end residues are part of each CDR3. D genes are given only for firm matches. Size values are once, few and many counts, or a class for expanded clones, and some rows have none.

cdr3_nt,cdr3_aa,v_call,j_call,d_call,clone_size
TGTGCCATCAACCAAAGGACGGGCTATGGCTACACCTTC,CAINQRTGYGYTF,TRBV10-3,TRBJ1-2,NA,once
TGTGCCAGCAGCTCTTCTCGCTACAATGAGCAGTTCTTC,CASSSSRYNEQFF,TRBV7-6,TRBJ2-1,NA,NA
TGTGCCAGCAGTGAGGGACATCTACAAGAGACCCAGTACTTC,CASSEGHLQETQYF,TRBV28,TRBJ2-5,NA,NA
TGTGCCAGCAGACGCGCAGGGACAGGGGACAGAGAGACCCAGTACTTC,CASRRAGTGDRETQYF,TRBV13,TRBJ2-5,TRBD1,NA
TGTGCCAGCAGCCACCGCTGGTCGAACTATGGCTACACCTTC,CASSHRWSNYGYTF,TRBV9,TRBJ1-2,NA,NA
TGTGCCAGCAGCTTTGCGGGAGCAGGCACCGGGGAGCTGTTTTTT,CASSFAGAGTGELFF,TRBV7-9,TRBJ2-2,TRBD2,once
TGTGCCAGCAGCGCCGAACAGGGTTTAGCTGGAAACACCATATATTTT,CASSAEQGLAGNTIYF,TRBV9,TRBJ1-3,NA,NA
TGTGCCAGCAGCCGGGACAGCGGGAACACTGAAGCTTTCTTT,CASSRDSGNTEAFF,TRBV25-1,TRBJ1-1,TRBD1,NA
TGTGCCAGCAGCGTAGCGGGAGGGGGGCTCAATGAGCAGTTCTTC,CASSVAGGGLNEQFF,TRBV2,TRBJ2-1,TRBD2,NA
TGTGCCAGCTCCACGGCGGGAGTAGCAGATACGCAGTATTTT,CASSTAGVADTQYF,TRBV27,TRBJ2-3,TRBD2,NA
TGTGCCAGTAGTATTTTCGGACGACTATACGAGCAGTACTTC,CASSIFGRLYEQYF,TRBV19,TRBJ2-7,NA,NA
TGCGCCAGCAGCCAAATAGCTAGCGGCATCACAGATACGCAGTATTTT,CASSQIASGITDTQYF,TRBV4-1,TRBJ2-3,TRBD2,NA
TGTGCCAGCAGCCTGATCGGGGGGACAGATACGCAGTATTTT,CASSLIGGTDTQYF,TRBV7-3,TRBJ2-3,TRBD2,NA
TGTGCCAGTATTGGACCGGGCAATCAGCCCCAGCATTTT,CASIGPGNQPQHF,TRBV19,TRBJ1-5,NA,NA
TGTGCCACCAGCGTTCACCGGGACGACTACGAGCAGTACTTC,CATSVHRDDYEQYF,TRBV15,TRBJ2-7,NA,NA
TGTGCCAGCAGCGATTACTACAATGAGCAGTTCTTC,CASSDYYNEQFF,TRBV7-9,TRBJ2-1,NA,NA
TGTGCCAGCAGCCTGGGTGGGGGCTTAGGTGAAAAACTGTTTTTT,CASSLGGGLGEKLFF,TRBV7-2,TRBJ1-4,NA,NA
TGTGCCACCAGCAGAGGAGGGCACCGGGACGCGGGAATGGAGCAGTACTTC,CATSRGGHRDAGMEQYF,TRBV15,TRBJ2-7,NA,once
TGTGCCAGCAGGGGGGCAGGGGGCTTCCTAGCCAAAAACATTCAGTACTTC,CASRGAGGFLAKNIQYF,TRBV27,TRBJ2-4,TRBD1,NA
TGTGCCAGCTCCTCCGGGAGCAGGCCTCCTGGCGAGCAGTACTTC,CASSSGSRPPGEQYF,TRBV6-5,TRBJ2-7,NA,NA
TGTGCCAGCAGTTTGGGGGGACAGGGACTCTACGAGCAGTACTTC,CASSLGGQGLYEQYF,TRBV27,TRBJ2-7,TRBD1,NA
TGTGCCAGCAGCTTCTTAGCGAGCACAGATACGCAGTATTTT,CASSFLASTDTQYF,TRBV27,TRBJ2-3,NA,once
TGTGCCAGCAGTGCCAACTTACAGGGGGCGGAAGGCTACACCTTC,CASSANLQGAEGYTF,TRBV2,TRBJ1-2,TRBD1,NA
TGTGCCAGCAGCTTAGATGGGAGCTCTGGAAACACCATATATTTT,CASSLDGSSGNTIYF,TRBV11-3,TRBJ1-3,NA,NA
TGTGCCAGCAGCTTAGGGGTGGGCTACGAGCAGTACTTC,CASSLGVGYEQYF,TRBV7-3,TRBJ2-7,NA,NA
TGTGCCATCAGTGAGATAGATAGCGGGAGGGATGATGAGCAGTTCTTC,CAISEIDSGRDDEQFF,TRBV10-3,TRBJ2-1,TRBD2,few
TGTGCCAGCAGTCCCGAGACCTACAATGAGCAGTTCTTC,CASSPETYNEQFF,TRBV27,TRBJ2-1,NA,NA
TGCGCCAGCAGCCAAAGGGTCGGTCTAGCCGACGAGCAGTACTTC,CASSQRVGLADEQYF,TRBV4-3,TRBJ2-7,NA,NA
TGTGCCAGCAGTCCCTTTCGGACAGGGACAGGGGGCTACACCTTC,CASSPFRTGTGGYTF,TRBV28,TRBJ1-2,TRBD1,NA
TGTGCCATCAGTGGGGAGGGACGTTATAGCAATCAGCCCCAGCATTTT,CAISGEGRYSNQPQHF,TRBV10-3,TRBJ1-5,NA,NA
TGTGCCAGCAGGACAGGGGTGGAAAAACTGTTTTTT,CASRTGVEKLFF,TRBV6-1,TRBJ1-4,TRBD1,NA
TGTGCCAGCTCACCTCGCGCGGCGGATGGCGATGAGCAGTTCTTC,CASSPRAADGDEQFF,TRBV18,TRBJ2-1,NA,NA
TGTGCCAGTTGGACCCCGGACGGCTACACCTTC,CASWTPDGYTF,TRBV19,TRBJ1-2,NA,NA
TGCGCCAGCAGCCCGGGGACTCTCGGTAATGAAAAACTGTTTTTT,CASSPGTLGNEKLFF,TRBV5-1,TRBJ1-4,NA,NA
TGTGCCAGCAGCCTCGGGCACAGGGGCAGGGACTACGAGCAGTACTTC,CASSLGHRGRDYEQYF,TRBV11-2,TRBJ2-7,TRBD1,NA
TGTGCCAGCAGTTGGAACAGGGGTAACTATGGCTACACCTTC,CASSWNRGNYGYTF,TRBV27,TRBJ1-2,TRBD1,NA
TGTGCCAGCAGCTTAGGAGCCTCGCTAGCGGGACGCGAGCAGTACTTC,CASSLGASLAGREQYF,TRBV7-8,TRBJ2-7,TRBD2,NA
TGTGCCAGCAGTGACGATTATGAGCGGGACTATGGCTACACCTTC,CASSDDYERDYGYTF,TRBV25-1,TRBJ1-2,NA,NA
TGTGCCAGCCGAGGGAGGGACAGCTACTATGGCTACACCTTC,CASRGRDSYYGYTF,TRBV9,TRBJ1-2,TRBD1,NA
TGTGCCAGCAGCTTAGTCCCGGGGCAATATCTTCCCTACGAGCAGTACTTC,CASSLVPGQYLPYEQYF,TRBV11-2,TRBJ2-7,NA,once
TGTGCCAGCAGTGAACTGTCGGGGGCTTTTGGCTATGGCTACACCTTC,CASSELSGAFGYGYTF,TRBV2,TRBJ1-2,NA,NA
TGTGCCAGCAGCGTAAGGGGCAGGCGCTCTGAAGCTTTCTTT,CASSVRGRRSEAFF,TRBV28,TRBJ1-1,NA,NA
TGTGCCAGTACTCTAGTAGCGGGAGGTAATGAGCAGTTCTTC,CASTLVAGGNEQFF,TRBV27,TRBJ2-1,TRBD2,NA
TGTGCCAGCAGCTTGTGGGGAGCGAACACTGAAGCTTTCTTT,CASSLWGANTEAFF,TRBV5-6,TRBJ1-1,NA,NA
TGTGCCAGTAGGACCCTTCCGGGACAGAGGGGCGGCTACACCTTC,CASRTLPGQRGGYTF,TRBV19,TRBJ1-2,TRBD1,NA
TGTGCCAGCAGCATTAGCGAATCCGGGTCCCAGCATTTT,CASSISESGSQHF,TRBV7-9,TRBJ1-5,NA,few
TGCAGCGTTGAAGTTGTAGGGTTGGATGAGCAGTTCTTC,CSVEVVGLDEQFF,TRBV29-1,TRBJ2-1,NA,NA
TGTGCCAGCAGCTCCTCTAAGGGCAGGGCTTTGCTGGAGACCCAGTACTTC,CASSSSKGRALLETQYF,TRBV7-9,TRBJ2-5,NA,NA
TGCGCCAGCAGCCAAGATTACAAACCCTCCTACAATGAGCAGTTCTTC,CASSQDYKPSYNEQFF,TRBV4-3,TRBJ2-1,NA,NA
TGCGCCAGCAGACCCGCCGGGGCGTATGGCTACACCTTC,CASRPAGAYGYTF,TRBV5-1,TRBJ1-2,NA,NA
TGTGCCAGCAGTTTATCGAAGGCAGGGGACGAGCAGTACTTC,CASSLSKAGDEQYF,TRBV27,TRBJ2-7,NA,NA
TGCAGCGTTGACCCACAGGGGTTTGGGACTGAAGCTTTCTTT,CSVDPQGFGTEAFF,TRBV29-1,TRBJ1-1,TRBD1,NA
TGCGCCAGTCTAGGGGACACAGATACGCAGTATTTT,CASLGDTDTQYF,TRBV5-1,TRBJ2-3,NA,NA
TGTGCCAGCAGCTTAGCAAGTCCGGGACTAGACCCGTTCTTC,CASSLASPGLDPFF,TRBV7-9,TRBJ2-1,TRBD2,NA
TGTGCCAGCAGCTGGAGGGGCGGGAGTAGGGAGCAGTACTTC,CASSWRGGSREQYF,TRBV5-4,TRBJ2-7,TRBD2,NA